Presented here are 18 T cell receptor beta chains from one specimen sequenced in a study of cytomegalovirus exposure and HLA in healthy donors (dated by TCRdb to 2017 to 2019). The library relied on the immunoSEQ multiplex PCR assay. A mixture of 60 forward primers for TCR Vbeta segments and 13 reverse primers for TCR Jbeta segments was used in the multiplex PCR. Entries here come from immuneACCESS through TCRdb and include only in-frame sequences with V and J called. Some clones fail to appear in such tables; in the studies checked, an unresolved V gene covers under half of the shortfall, and the cause of the remainder is unknown. The sample profile shows around 180,000 clones; approximately 84% of them were found once. The ten largest clones capture 4.8% of the sample. Source material: PBMCs. Every receptor here comes from a man younger than 35 in good health and CMV-seronegative.

The chain recombines TRBV6-6 with TRBJ2-3; a weak D match, TRBD2 (6 bases). Germline V CDR1 and CDR2: MNHNY, SVGAGI (reference sequence). Trimming took off 5 bases at V and 5 bases at J, with 14 bases between the two ends. The CDR3 is 14 amino acids. DNA of the CDR3: TGTGCCAGCAGTCGCCCGGGAGAACGAGATACGCAGTATTTT. Its protein product is CASSRPGERDTQYF.

The J gene is TRBJ2-7, the V gene TRBV27, with a weak D call TRBD2 (6 bases). Germline CDR1 reads MNHEY; CDR2 reads SMNVEV (reference sequence). The CDR3 has 15 amino acids. Trimming took 2 bases from V and 4 from J, leaving 15 bases between them. Written as DNA, the CDR3 is TGTGCCAGCAGTTTAAGGCCCGGGAGCATTTACGAGCAGTACTTC. Amino acids: CASSLRPGSIYEQYF.

This clone was found once. The chain links TRBV30 to TRBJ2-2; D call uncertain. Germline values: CDR1 GTSNPN, CDR2 SVGIG (reference sequence). The ends were cut back, 1 base at V and 4 bases at J, with 4 bases in the middle. The CDR3 contains 12 residues. CDR3 sequence reads: CAWSGLTGELFF. Written as DNA, the CDR3 is TGTGCCTGGAGTGGACTCACCGGGGAGCTGTTTTTT.

V is TRBV5-1 and J is TRBJ2-1, with 8 positions matching TRBD2. Trimming at V came to 1 base and at J to 3 bases, leaving 3 bases not matched to a gene. Looked up from germline, CDR1 is SGHRS and CDR2 is YFSETQ. The CDR3 sequence is 15 residues long. This chain's CDR3 is CASSLREGIYNEQFF. The CDR3 DNA sequence: TGCGCCAGCAGCTTGCGGGAGGGGATCTACAATGAGCAGTTCTTC.

The CDR3 here is CASSLGGTGELFF. Written as DNA, the CDR3 is TGTGCCAGCAGCTTAGGAGGTACCGGGGAGCTGTTTTTT. The chain is built from TRBV11-3 and TRBJ2-2, with unresolved D. With 1 base removed from V and 5 bases from J, the gap between germline ends came to 5 bases. Germline CDR1 is SGHNT and CDR2 is YENEEA. This CDR3 has 13 residues.

The chain combines TRBV7-2 with TRBJ1-4; no reliable D call. V shed 5 bases and J shed 7 bases, with 11 bases lying between them. Germline CDR1 is SGHTA and CDR2 is FQGNSA. The CDR3 has 13 amino acids. CDR3 nucleotides: TGTGCCAGCAGCCTACGAGGTAGTGAAAAACTGTTTTTT. Encoded protein: CASSLRGSEKLFF.

This rearrangement joins TRBV11-3 to TRBJ2-5; D is uncertain. The DNA end lines up better with TRBJ2-7; the J call may be wrong. Looked up from germline, CDR1 is SGHNT and CDR2 is YENEEA. This CDR3 comprises 18 residues. CDR3 bases: TGTGCCAGCAGCTTAGAGGGCTCGTCCCCGCCACGTCTTTACGAGCAGTACTTC. This translates into CASSLEGSSPPRLYEQYF.

The rearrangement uses TRBV9 and TRBJ2-7; D is uncertain. This CDR3 contains 15 residues. CDR1 is SGDLS and CDR2 is YYNGEE in the germline V gene. Trimming stripped 0 bases from V and 2 bases from J, with 12 bases between. The CDR3: CASSVGVLPAYEQYF. CDR3 in DNA: TGTGCCAGCAGCGTAGGTGTACTACCAGCCTACGAGCAGTACTTC. The full variable domain, completed using reference TRBV9 and TRBJ2-7, is DSGVTQTPKHLITATGQRVTLRCSPRSGDLSVYWYQQSLDQGLQFLIQYYNGEERAKGNILERFSAQQFPDLHSELNLSSLELGDSALYFCASSVGVLPAYEQYFGPGTRLTVT.

About this clone: Its ends do not fully match the called genes, so a read error is possible. The rearrangement joins TRBV7-7 to TRBJ1-3; tentatively, D is TRBD1 (6 bases). Germline CDR1 is SSHAT and CDR2 is FNYEAQ (reference sequence). This CDR3 region has 13 residues. CDR3 sequence (DNA): TGTGCTAGCAGCTACAGGGTTGGAAACACCATATATTTT. Encoded protein: CASSYRVGNTIYF.

The chain couples TRBV6-4 to TRBJ2-1; D not resolved. Trimming left V 2 bases short and J 9 bases short, with 14 bases between. The CDR3 has 14 amino acids. CDR1 is MRHNA, CDR2 SNTAGT, per germline. The CDR3 sequence is CASSDHYGDFEQFF. As DNA, the CDR3 is TGTGCCAGCAGTGACCACTACGGCGACTTTGAGCAGTTCTTC.

The chain recombines TRBV5-1 with TRBJ2-7; 9 bases line up with TRBD1. Germline CDR1 SGHRS, CDR2 YFSETQ. The CDR3 covers 16 residues. V dropped 4 bases and J dropped 3; count of bases not matched to a gene: 11. The CDR3 DNA reads as TGCGCCAGCAGCGCGGGTGGGGGACAGGGAATCTACGAGCAGTACTTC. Protein product: CASSAGGGQGIYEQYF.

The rearrangement joins TRBV9 to TRBJ2-3; TRBD2 matches 11 bases. The V and J ends lost 3 bases and 4 bases, in that order; junction bases with no gene match: 13. The CDR3 runs to 18 residues. Per the germline V gene, CDR1 is SGDLS and CDR2 is YYNGEE. This CDR3 reads CASSDPLRLAGSADTQYF. CDR3 in DNA: TGTGCCAGCAGCGACCCCCTAAGACTAGCGGGATCGGCAGATACGCAGTATTTT. The whole variable domain, remainder taken from reference TRBV9 and TRBJ2-3, is DSGVTQTPKHLITATGQRVTLRCSPRSGDLSVYWYQQSLDQGLQFLIQYYNGEERAKGNILERFSAQQFPDLHSELNLSSLELGDSALYFCASSDPLRLAGSADTQYFGPGTRLTVL.

The genes are TRBV4-3 and TRBJ2-7, with D unresolved. Germline loops: CDR1 LGHNA, CDR2 YSLEER. V was pared by 0 bases and J by 2 bases, with 11 bases between. The CDR3 runs to 15 residues. This CDR3 is CASSQDLTRTYEQYF. In nucleotides, the CDR3 is TGCGCCAGCAGCCAAGATCTGACACGGACCTACGAGCAGTACTTC.

The rearrangement joins TRBV7-9 to TRBJ1-6; 7 bases match TRBD1. After removal of 2 bases from V and 7 bases from J, the junction contained 5 bases not matched to a gene. CDR1 and CDR2 (germline): SEHNR, FQNEAQ (reference sequence). The CDR3 has 15 residues. CDR3 residues: CASSLNQGGNSPLHF. CDR3 DNA: TGTGCCAGCAGCTTAAATCAGGGGGGCAATTCACCCCTCCACTTT.

The chain is built from TRBV21-1 and TRBJ2-3; the table's D call TRBD2 went unverified against the DNA. TRBV21-1 is a recognized pseudogene. The length of the CDR3 is 16 residues. CDR3: CASSPPCGDPTDTQYF. In DNA, the CDR3 is TGTGCCAGCAGTCCCCCTTGCGGGGACCCCACAGATACGCAGTATTTT.

V and J are TRBV5-4 and TRBJ2-3, with 7 bases fitting TRBD1. Germline values: CDR1 SGHNT, CDR2 YYREEE (reference sequence). V trimming: 0 bases; J trimming: 6 bases; junction bases outside the gene matches: 7. The CDR3 has 15 amino acids. CDR3 nucleotides: TGTGCCAGCAGCTTGGTGGGTACAGGGGCGGATACGCAGTATTTT. This sequence encodes CASSLVGTGADTQYF.

The genes are TRBV6-5 and TRBJ1-6; perhaps TRBD1 as D (6 bases). Trimming shortened V by 3 bases and J by 7 bases, and 13 bases separated the two germline ends. CDR1 is MNHEY and CDR2 is SVGAGI in the germline V gene. The CDR3 is 15 amino acids. The CDR3 region has the DNA TGTGCCAGCAGTTATGCAGGGGTGAGAAATTCACCCCTCCACTTT. Protein: CASSYAGVRNSPLHF.

This clone showed up just a few times. The gene calls are TRBV25-1 and TRBJ2-3, with 7 positions matching TRBD1. The CDR3 consists of 13 residues. V lost 5 bases to trimming and J lost 5 bases; unmatched junction nucleotides: 4. Per the germline V gene, CDR1 is MGHDK and CDR2 is SYGVNS. CDR3 sequence (DNA): TGTGCCAGCAGTCAACGGACAGGAGATACGCAGTATTTT. Protein sequence: CASSQRTGDTQYF. Looking up the rest from reference TRBV25-1 and TRBJ2-3 gives the full variable domain: EADIYQTPRYLVIGTGKKITLECSQTMGHDKMYWYQQDPGMELHLIHYSYGVNSTEKGDLSSESTVSRIRTEHFPLTLESARPSHTSQYLCASSQRTGDTQYFGPGTRLTVL.